The 7 T cell receptor beta chains listed next were all sequenced from one sample in a study of T cell responses to AZD1222 COVID-19 vaccine. Using immunoSEQ multiplex PCR, the repertoire was profiled, and TCRdb retains in-frame clones only, with some absent. The sample has roughly 100,000 clones, around nine tenths seen once; the top ten hold 7% to 10%. Sequencing used peripheral blood, obtained on day 0 of AZD1222 vaccination. The receptors come from an adult in good health.

This clone appeared a single time. CDR3 sequence: CASSFPGTGEQFF. DNA of the CDR3: TGTGCCAGCAGTTTCCCCGGGACGGGTGAGCAGTTCTTC. V gene TRBV27 combines with J gene TRBJ2-1; D may correspond to TRBD1 or TRBD2 (5 bases each). Germline CDR1 MNHEY, CDR2 SMNVEV (reference sequence). CDR3 length: 13 amino acids. Between the trimmed V and J ends, which lost 3 bases and 9 bases, there was a span of 12 bases.

In DNA form, the CDR3 reads TGTGCCAGTATAGGGCGGGAGAACACCGGGGAGCTGTTTTTT. Its protein product is CASIGRENTGELFF. The genes are TRBV19 and TRBJ2-2; possible D gene TRBD2, 6 bases. The CDR3 length is 14 residues. Germline V gene sequence: CDR1 LNHDA, CDR2 SQIVND (reference sequence). V was pared by 7 bases and J by 1 base, with 10 bases between.

This clone was observed a few times. The J gene is TRBJ1-2, the V gene TRBV5-4; D gene ambiguous. The CDR3 runs 11 residues. V lost 0 bases and J 7 bases, leaving 4 bases between the germline ends. Germline V CDR1 and CDR2: SGHNT, YYREEE (reference sequence). Here the CDR3 reads CASSLGGGYTF. The CDR3 DNA reads as TGTGCCAGCAGCTTGGGGGGTGGCTACACCTTC.

This clone was recorded once. This chain connects TRBV19 to TRBJ1-6; tentatively, D is TRBD1 (6 bases). Trimming pared 7 bases from V and 13 bases from J, leaving 17 bases between. CDR3 length: 13 amino acids. Germline-derived CDR1 and CDR2 are LNHDA and SQIVND (reference sequence). The CDR3 DNA sequence: TGTGCCAGTACCCGGGACACCCTGTCGCCCCTCCACTTT. Translating it yields CASTRDTLSPLHF.

This rearrangement joins TRBV5-1 to TRBJ1-1; the D gene is possibly TRBD1 (5 bases). The germline V gene encodes CDR1 SGHRS and CDR2 YFSETQ. This CDR3 spans 15 amino acids. V lost 0 bases to trimming and J lost 1 base, with 10 bases between them. CDR3 amino acids: CASSLALRENTEAFF. CDR3 in DNA: TGCGCCAGCAGCTTGGCTCTCAGGGAGAACACTGAAGCTTTCTTT.

The rearrangement links TRBV4-3 to TRBJ2-2; D is undetermined. CDR3 size: 17 residues. V dropped 0 bases and J dropped 6 bases, with 17 bases sitting between them. Germline V CDR1 and CDR2: LGHNA, YSLEER. The CDR3 nucleotides read TGCGCCAGCAGCCAAGAAATGTCCAGGATTAGGGCCGGGGAGCTGTTTTTT. It translates to CASSQEMSRIRAGELFF.

The rearrangement joins TRBV29-1 to TRBJ2-7; no firm D call. The germline V gene has CDR1 SQVTM and CDR2 ANQGSEA. The CDR3 is 12 amino acids. V was pared by 7 bases and J by 5 bases, with 15 bases between. DNA of the CDR3: TGCAGCGCCCGAGCCCCGGGTGACGAGCAGTACTTC. This codes for CSARAPGDEQYF.